The 21 T cell receptor beta chains in this list originate from one sample, sequenced in a study of CD8 T cells in Susac syndrome. Random hexamers served to reverse transcribe about 0.5 to 1 ug RNA. One entry per CDR3 protein results from TCRdb running MiXCR on the immunoSEQ multiplex PCR reads. The sample records 110,000 to 150,000 distinct CDR3 sequences, about 94% being singletons. Sequenced input: CD4+ T cells from PBMCs. These receptors all come from a human donor with Susac syndrome.

This clonotype has only one observation. The rearrangement links TRBV12-3 or TRBV12-4 to TRBJ2-7; the match to TRBD1 covers 8 bases. The length of the CDR3 is 15 residues. Losses at the gene ends were 4 bases for V and 6 bases for J; bases not matched to a gene: 11. The CDR3 nucleotides are TGTGCCAGCAGTTACCCCGGACAGGGTGTTGGCGAGCAGTACTTC. It is translated as CASSYPGQGVGEQYF.

Here the CDR3 reads CASSYKRGDFTEAFF. The CDR3 bases are TGTGCCAGCAGTTATAAACGGGGTGATTTCACTGAAGCTTTCTTT. The rearrangement joins TRBV12-3 or TRBV12-4 to TRBJ1-1; D gene ambiguous. With 4 bases removed from V and 4 bases from J, the gap between germline ends came to 16 bases. The CDR3 consists of 15 residues.

The chain employs TRBV18 and TRBJ2-4, with D perhaps TRBD1 (6 bases). The CDR3 covers 12 residues. V gave up 3 bases and J gave up 11 bases, with 11 bases separating them. Per germline, CDR1 KGHSH and CDR2 LQKENI. The CDR3 coding sequence is TGTGCCAGCTCACCCTCAGGGGCAGTTCAGTACTTC. Translation gives CASSPSGAVQYF.

The chain joins TRBV4-1 to TRBJ2-1; 12 bases are a match to TRBD2. The CDR3 has 15 residues. Germline CDR1 MGHRA, CDR2 YSYEKL. V lost 3 bases and J lost 7; bases outside the gene matches: 4. This CDR3 reads CASSHLAGGRNEQFF. CDR3 bases: TGCGCCAGCAGCCACCTAGCGGGGGGGCGGAATGAGCAGTTCTTC.

The CDR3 sequence is CASSHPDFNEKLFF. CDR3 DNA sequence: TGCGCCAGCAGCCATCCCGACTTTAATGAAAAACTGTTTTTT. The chain couples TRBV4-1 to TRBJ1-4; D is uncertain. V lost 3 bases, J lost 4 bases, and 9 bases lay in between. The CDR3 is 14 residues long. Germline-derived CDR1 and CDR2 are MGHRA and YSYEKL.

For the CDR3, the DNA is TGTGCCTACATCCAGGGGGGACAGCCCCAGCATTTT. Translating it yields CAYIQGGQPQHF. The chain combines TRBV30 with TRBJ1-5; 7 bases map to TRBD1. Germline V gene data show CDR1 as GTSNPN and CDR2 as SVGIG (reference sequence). V lost 7 bases, J lost 7 bases, and 7 bases stayed unmatched. This CDR3 comprises 12 residues.

The chain recombines TRBV14 with TRBJ1-1, with D unresolved. The ends were cut back, 6 bases at V and 1 base at J, with 6 bases in the middle. Germline CDR1 is SGHDN and CDR2 is FVKESK. The CDR3 runs to 12 residues. The CDR3 spells CASSLRNTEAFF. The CDR3 DNA sequence: TGTGCCAGCAGTTTGCGGAACACTGAAGCTTTCTTT.

V gene TRBV19 combines with J gene TRBJ1-5; D uncertain. This CDR3 spans 17 amino acids. V lost 4 bases and J 4 bases, leaving 20 bases between the germline ends. The germline CDR1 and CDR2 sequences are LNHDA and SQIVND (reference sequence). Here the CDR3 reads CASSNPGLGRPNQPQHF. The DNA of the CDR3 is TGTGCCAGTAGTAACCCCGGTTTGGGGAGACCTAATCAGCCCCAGCATTTT.

This rearrangement joins TRBV15 to TRBJ2-1, with a possible D match to TRBD2 (5 bases). This CDR3 is built from 14 residues. Germline CDR1 LNHNV, CDR2 YYDKDF (reference sequence). V lost 1 base, J lost 5 bases, and 9 bases lay in between. The CDR3 reads CATSRVDGDNEQFF. CDR3 bases: TGTGCCACCAGCAGAGTGGACGGGGACAATGAGCAGTTCTTC.

This rearrangement joins TRBV20-1 to TRBJ1-2; TRBD1 aligns across 10 bases. Per the germline V gene, CDR1 is DFQATT and CDR2 is SNEGSKA (reference sequence). CDR3 length equals 13 residues. Trimming took 3 bases from V and 3 from J; bases not matched to a gene: 1. The CDR3 loop is CSASGTGDYGYTF. In DNA form, the CDR3 reads TGCAGTGCTAGTGGGACAGGGGACTATGGCTACACCTTC.

The chain combines TRBV9 with TRBJ2-1, with 7 bases identical to TRBD2. CDR3 length: 13 residues. The junction had 7 bases not matched to a gene; V was cut back by 4 bases and J by 9 bases. Per the germline V gene, CDR1 is SGDLS and CDR2 is YYNGEE. The chain's CDR3 is CASSPPWGGEQFF. In DNA, the CDR3 is TGTGCCAGCAGCCCCCCTTGGGGGGGTGAGCAGTTCTTC.

This rearrangement joins TRBV20-1 to TRBJ2-2; 7 nucleotides align to TRBD1. Germline V lookup: CDR1 DFQATT, CDR2 SNEGSKA (reference sequence). There are 13 residues in the CDR3. The J segment lost 7 bases and the V segment lost 6 bases, leaving 8 bases of the junction unmatched. The CDR3 nucleotides are TGCAGTGCCCGCGACAGGGTCGACGGGGAGCTGTTTTTT. Translating gives CSARDRVDGELFF.

The V call is TRBV12-3 or TRBV12-4, the J call TRBJ2-5, with 8 bases that match TRBD1. Trimming cost V 2 bases and J 5 bases; bases outside gene matches: 4. This CDR3 comprises 14 residues. The CDR3 sequence is CASSLRQGRETQYF. In DNA, the CDR3 is TGTGCCAGCAGTTTAAGACAGGGGAGGGAGACCCAGTACTTC.

The chain links TRBV6-6 to TRBJ2-1; 14 positions match TRBD2. With 5 bases clipped from V and 8 bases from J, the junction kept 2 bases outside the gene matches. The germline V gene has CDR1 MNHNY and CDR2 SVGAGI (reference sequence). The CDR3 runs 14 residues. The CDR3 DNA follows: TGTGCCAGCAGTCGACTAGCGGGGGGGTATGAGCAGTTCTTC. Translation: CASSRLAGGYEQFF.

The chain joins TRBV20-1 to TRBJ1-2, with D unresolved. The CDR3 has 13 amino acids. V dropped 4 bases and J dropped 5 bases, with 14 bases sitting between them. Germline V gene sequence: CDR1 DFQATT, CDR2 SNEGSKA (reference sequence). For the CDR3, the DNA is TGCAGTGCTAAGATGGCGGCCCCATATGGCTACACCTTC. As protein: CSAKMAAPYGYTF.

The chain employs TRBV6-2 or TRBV6-3 and TRBJ2-1; maybe TRBD1 (5 bases). Trimming took 8 bases from V and 6 from J, leaving 11 bases between them. Germline lookup yields CDR1 MNHEY and CDR2 SVGEGT. This CDR3 is 12 amino acids long. The CDR3 DNA follows: TGTGCCAGCGGGGTAAGGGGCAATGAGCAGTTCTTC. This sequence encodes CASGVRGNEQFF.

The chain links TRBV7-9 to TRBJ2-3, with 9 bases aligning to TRBD2. The J segment lost 6 bases and the V segment lost 3 bases, leaving 10 bases of the junction unmatched. The CDR3 totals 16 residues. Germline values: CDR1 SEHNR, CDR2 FQNEAQ (reference sequence). CDR3 amino acids: CASSLKSSGVMDTQYF. The CDR3 bases are TGTGCCAGCAGCTTGAAATCTAGCGGGGTTATGGATACGCAGTATTTT.

V is TRBV24-1 and J is TRBJ1-1; possible D gene TRBD1, 6 bases. The CDR3 length is 13 residues. The germline gives CDR1 KGHDR, CDR2 SFDVKD. Trimming stripped 5 bases from V and 5 bases from J, with 11 bases between. CDR3 loop: CATSGRGSTEAFF. As DNA, the CDR3 is TGTGCCACCAGTGGCAGGGGATCAACTGAAGCTTTCTTT.

This chain joins TRBV6-2 or TRBV6-3 and TRBJ1-5; possibly TRBD1 for D (6 bases). Germline lookup yields CDR1 MNHEY and CDR2 SVGEGT. The CDR3 sequence is 14 residues long. The V end lost 5 bases, the J end lost 6 bases, and 14 bases lay between the germline ends. DNA for the CDR3: TGTGCCAGCAGTGGAGGGGGTATTGTTCAGCCCCAGCATTTT. It encodes CASSGGGIVQPQHF.

V and J are TRBV5-5 and TRBJ1-5; 10 nucleotides align to TRBD1. Germline CDR1 and CDR2: SGHKS and YYEKEE (reference sequence). CDR3 size: 17 residues. V shed 0 bases and J 6 bases; nucleotides not matched to a gene: 9. In DNA form, the CDR3 reads TGTGCCAGCAGCTTGGCCTTGGACAGGGGGTTAAGTCAGCCCCAGCATTTT. Protein sequence: CASSLALDRGLSQPQHF.

The chain employs TRBV4-1 and TRBJ2-5; no clear D gene. Trimming cost V 0 bases and J 5 bases, with 13 bases left between them. The CDR3 has 15 residues. The V gene's germline CDR1 is MGHRA and CDR2 YSYEKL. The DNA of the CDR3 is TGCGCCAGCAGCCAAGATGGCACCCTCAGGGAGACCCAGTACTTC. It is translated as CASSQDGTLRETQYF.